The 14 T cell receptor beta chains in this list originate from one sample, sequenced in a study of beta chain features in type 1 diabetes. What was sequenced were expressed TCRB transcripts, since all of the isolated RNA had been reverse transcribed. Libraries were prepared by immunoSEQ multiplex PCR; TCRdb keeps only in-frame clonotypes and omits some of them. This table holds about 360,000 clones, roughly an eighth found once. The sequenced sample was naive CD4+ T cells from blood. The receptors stem from a man between 18 and 29 years old in good health.

The V call is TRBV7-2, the J call TRBJ2-2, with a weak D call TRBD1 (6 bases). V lost 1 base, J lost 6 bases, and 12 bases lay in between. Germline loops: CDR1 SGHTA, CDR2 FQGNSA. CDR3 length equals 15 residues. As DNA, the CDR3 is TGTGCCAGCAGCTTAGAGGCCGCAGGGGCCGGGGAGCTGTTTTTT. This codes for CASSLEAAGAGELFF.

V and J are TRBV11-2 and TRBJ2-7; no reliable D call. From germline, CDR1 is SGHAT and CDR2 FQNNGV. V dropped 7 bases and J dropped 4 bases, with 8 bases sitting between them. This CDR3 is 11 amino acids long. The CDR3 sequence: CASTQTYEQYF. Written as DNA, the CDR3 is TGTGCCAGCACCCAGACTTACGAGCAGTACTTC.

This clone has just a few counts. This rearrangement joins TRBV6-5 to TRBJ1-2; D is unclear. CDR1 and CDR2 from the germline V gene are MNHEY and SVGAGI. V gave up 6 bases and J gave up 5 bases, with 16 bases separating them. The CDR3 contains 14 residues. The CDR3: CASRGLGQNYGYTF. CDR3 in DNA: TGTGCCAGCAGGGGCCTGGGCCAGAATTATGGCTACACCTTC.

The chain recombines TRBV7-2 with TRBJ2-7; possibly TRBD2 for D (6 bases). V was trimmed by 5 bases and J by 3 bases, leaving 14 bases between them. The CDR3 contains 14 residues. Germline V gene lookup returns CDR1 SGHTA and CDR2 FQGNSA. This chain's CDR3 is CASSPSAGIYEQYF. CDR3 nucleotide sequence: TGTGCCAGCAGCCCTAGCGCGGGCATCTACGAGCAGTACTTC.

This chain uses TRBV19 with TRBJ1-1; 8 bases agree with TRBD1. Germline V gives CDR1 LNHDA, CDR2 SQIVND (reference sequence). The CDR3 loop spans 15 amino acids. Unmatched junction bases numbered 10, after V lost 7 bases and J lost 3 bases. CDR3 loop: CASNTRRGQDTEAFF. The CDR3 region has the DNA TGTGCCAGTAACACCAGACGGGGACAGGACACTGAAGCTTTCTTT.

The V call is TRBV4-3, the J call TRBJ2-3; TRBD2 aligns across 10 bases. Germline V gene sequence: CDR1 LGHNA, CDR2 YSLEER. This CDR3 has 18 residues. V dropped 3 bases and J dropped 1; count of bases not matched to a gene: 10. The CDR3 reads CASSQDLAGVSRTDTQYF. DNA of the CDR3: TGCGCCAGCAGCCAGGACCTAGCGGGAGTTTCACGCACAGATACGCAGTATTTT.

This clone has more than one count but fewer than ten. The chain joins TRBV18 to TRBJ2-1; D perhaps matches TRBD2 (6 bases). Trimming took off 6 bases at V and 2 bases at J, with 14 bases between the two ends. CDR3 length equals 15 residues. CDR1 KGHSH and CDR2 LQKENI come from the germline V gene. The CDR3: CASSERDLAYNEQFF. CDR3 nucleotides: TGTGCCAGCTCCGAGAGGGACTTAGCCTACAATGAGCAGTTCTTC.

The rearrangement links TRBV5-1 to TRBJ2-5, with 11 bases lining up with TRBD2. Losses at the gene ends were 5 bases for V and 1 base for J; bases not matched to a gene: 4. Germline loops: CDR1 SGHRS, CDR2 YFSETQ. The CDR3 runs 15 residues. CDR3 coding DNA: TGCGCCAGCAGAAGAGGGACTAGCGGCCAAGAGACCCAGTACTTC. This sequence encodes CASRRGTSGQETQYF.

The chain is built from TRBV4-1 and TRBJ1-2; 8 bases align to TRBD1. The CDR3 runs 16 residues. CDR1 is MGHRA, CDR2 YSYEKL, per germline. Trimming removed 4 bases from V and 3 bases from J; junction bases left unmatched: 10. CDR3 loop: CASSRLQGARDYGYTF. The CDR3 region has the DNA TGCGCCAGCAGCCGCTTGCAGGGGGCTCGGGACTATGGCTACACCTTC.

The V and J genes are TRBV18 and TRBJ2-5, with 14 bases identical to TRBD2. CDR1 is KGHSH, CDR2 LQKENI, per germline. The J segment lost 5 bases and the V segment lost 4 bases, leaving 3 bases of the junction unmatched. This CDR3 spans 15 amino acids. CDR3 bases: TGTGCCAGCTCACTGGGACTAGCGGGAGCTGAGACCCAGTACTTC. This translates into CASSLGLAGAETQYF.

V gene TRBV7-2 combines with J gene TRBJ2-3; 8 nucleotides align to TRBD1. This CDR3 is 14 amino acids long. The germline V gene has CDR1 SGHTA and CDR2 FQGNSA. V trimming: 3 bases; J trimming: 4 bases; junction bases outside the gene matches: 3. The CDR3 coding sequence is TGTGCCAGCAGCTTCAACAGGGGGGCAGATACGCAGTATTTT. Amino acid sequence: CASSFNRGADTQYF.

This clone was seen a handful of times. The chain employs TRBV27 and TRBJ1-2, with 7 nucleotides matching TRBD1. The CDR3 is made up of 14 amino acids. Germline CDR1 is MNHEY and CDR2 is SMNVEV (reference sequence). With 7 bases clipped from V and 4 bases from J, the junction kept 9 bases outside the gene matches. This CDR3 reads CASKPTGMGYGYTF. CDR3 sequence (DNA): TGTGCCAGCAAACCGACAGGGATGGGCTATGGCTACACCTTC.

This chain uses TRBV10-3 with TRBJ2-1; TRBD1 agrees at 9 bases. CDR1 is ENHRY, CDR2 SYGVKD, per germline. The CDR3 sequence is 14 residues long. V lost 7 bases, J lost 8 bases, and 9 bases stayed unmatched. CDR3 sequence reads: CAITTDRGIDEQFF. For the CDR3, the DNA is TGTGCCATCACTACCGACAGGGGGATCGATGAGCAGTTCTTC.

This chain joins TRBV30 and TRBJ2-7; D gene uncertain. There are 14 residues in the CDR3. V was trimmed by 4 bases and J by 3 bases, leaving 16 bases between them. CDR1 is GTSNPN, CDR2 SVGIG, per germline (reference sequence). CDR3 sequence: CAWKISGSGYEQYF. Written as DNA, the CDR3 is TGTGCCTGGAAAATCTCCGGGTCTGGCTACGAGCAGTACTTC.